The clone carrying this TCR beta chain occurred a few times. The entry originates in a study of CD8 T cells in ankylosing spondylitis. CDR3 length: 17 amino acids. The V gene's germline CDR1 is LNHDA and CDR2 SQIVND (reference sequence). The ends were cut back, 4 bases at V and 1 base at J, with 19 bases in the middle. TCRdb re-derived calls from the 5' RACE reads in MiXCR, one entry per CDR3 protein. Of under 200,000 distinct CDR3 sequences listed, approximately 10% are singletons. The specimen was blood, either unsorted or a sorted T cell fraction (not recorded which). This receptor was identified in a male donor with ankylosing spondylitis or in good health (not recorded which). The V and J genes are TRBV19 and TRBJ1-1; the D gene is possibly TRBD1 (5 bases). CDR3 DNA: TGTGCCAGTAGTAGCGGGACCGGGCGGGGAAGGAACACTGAAGCTTTCTTT. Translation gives CASSSGTGRGRNTEAFF.